This TCR beta chain emerged from a study of cytomegalovirus exposure and HLA in healthy donors. There are 15 residues in the CDR3. Germline V lookup: CDR1 SGHRS, CDR2 YFSETQ. V trimming: 3 bases; J trimming: 2 bases; junction bases outside the gene matches: 5. In this sample, this clone turned up a few times. Primers for the PCR totalled 60 Vbeta and 13 Jbeta. The data were produced by immunoSEQ multiplex PCR, yet TCRdb's version contains in-frame clones alone and is incomplete. The sample includes more than 130,000 clones, over 75% of them seen just once. The chain combines TRBV5-1 with TRBJ1-2, with 9 nucleotides matching TRBD1. What was sequenced was PBMCs. The receptor comes from a man aged 25-45 years in good health and CMV-seronegative. DNA of the CDR3: TGCGCCAGCAGCTCCTCCGGGACAGGGAACTATGGCTACACCTTC. As protein: CASSSSGTGNYGYTF.